This paragraph reports one T cell receptor (beta chain). Its antigen remains unidentified. This sample is part of a study of cytomegalovirus exposure and HLA in healthy donors. Study-level findings and limits: Solely CMV serostatus was available to characterize immune exposure. Analyses of presence and absence presupposed an approximately uniform sequencing depth across donors.

In the PCR, 60 Vbeta and 13 Jbeta primers were used. The assay was immunoSEQ multiplex PCR, and TCRdb's table has in-frame clones only and misses some. In the table there are about 82,000 clones, around 70% of which are singletons. Trimming left V 0 bases short and J 1 base short, with 10 bases between. CDR1 is ENHRY and CDR2 is SYGVKD in the germline V gene. The CDR3 length is 16 residues. V usage is TRBV10-3 and J usage is TRBJ1-5, with D maybe TRBD1 (6 bases). This receptor was taken from a woman between 50 and 59 years old in good health and CMV-seropositive. The material sequenced was PBMCs. The CDR3 region has the DNA TGTGCCATCAGTGAGTCGGGGGGGGCGAGCAATCAGCCCCAGCATTTT. Residues: CAISESGGASNQPQHF.